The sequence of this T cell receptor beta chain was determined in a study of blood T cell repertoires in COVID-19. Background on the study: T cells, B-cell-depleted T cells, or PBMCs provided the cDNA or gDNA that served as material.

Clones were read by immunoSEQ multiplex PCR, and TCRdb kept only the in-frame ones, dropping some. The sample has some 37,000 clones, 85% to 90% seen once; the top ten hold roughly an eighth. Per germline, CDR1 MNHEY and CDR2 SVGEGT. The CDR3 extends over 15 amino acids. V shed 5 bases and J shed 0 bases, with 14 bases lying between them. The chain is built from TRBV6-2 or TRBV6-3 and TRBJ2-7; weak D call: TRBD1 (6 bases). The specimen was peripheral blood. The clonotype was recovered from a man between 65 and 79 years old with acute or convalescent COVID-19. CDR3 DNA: TGTGCCAGCAGTCAGGACAGTTCACTCTCCTACGAGCAGTACTTC. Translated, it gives CASSQDSSLSYEQYF.